This TCR beta chain was sequenced for a study of beta chain features in type 1 diabetes. Germline CDR1 is MNHEY and CDR2 is SVGAGI. V lost 2 bases, J lost 6 bases, and 8 bases lay in between. There are 14 residues in the CDR3. General observations from the study: When Type 1 diabetes patients were examined, their TCRB CDR3s proved moderately but significantly shorter in all four CD4+ subsets. PCR could preferentially amplify shorter templates, alike in patients and controls.

Isolated RNA was reverse transcribed in full, so expressed TCRB transcripts were sequenced. Samples of naive, central memory and regulatory T cells yielded a mean of approximately 3.7 million reads. Repertoires were generated with immunoSEQ multiplex PCR, while TCRdb's copy carries only in-frame clones and drops some. This table has over 150,000 clones, under 9.5% appearing once. To note about this clone: As yet, its antigen is unknown.

The sample consisted of central memory CD4+ T cells from blood. This chain uses TRBV6-5 with TRBJ2-6, with a tentative D call TRBD1 (5 bases). This TCR derives from a man in his late teens or twenties in good health. CDR3 in DNA: TGTGCCAGCAGTTACCAGGGCGAGGCCAACGTCCTGACTTTC. It is translated as CASSYQGEANVLTF.